This TCR beta chain was profiled in a study of shared clonotypes between healthy human individuals. For this clone: The sample contains more than one DNA sequence encoding this CDR3.

TCRdb's table, derived via immunoSEQ multiplex PCR, lists solely in-frame clones and lacks some. This table holds roughly 1,500,000 clones, about 98% found once. The length of the CDR3 is 15 residues. Germline V gene data show CDR1 as SGDLS and CDR2 as YYNGEE. V lost 0 bases and J lost 2, with 9 bases in between. The TCR was taken from a young man in good health. V gene TRBV9 combines with J gene TRBJ2-1; a weak D match, TRBD1 (5 bases). Source material: naive CD4+ T cells sorted from blood. Subset of the sample: CD45RA+ positively selected. Here the CDR3 DNA reads TGTGCCAGCAGCGTAGGGCAGGGCGCCTACAATGAGCAGTTCTTC. Protein product: CASSVGQGAYNEQFF.